This T cell receptor beta chain was identified during a study of blood T cell repertoires in COVID-19. The CDR3 runs 16 residues. CDR1 is MNHEY, CDR2 SVGAGI, per germline. Trimming removed 2 bases from V and 3 bases from J, with 16 bases in between. Measured with immunoSEQ multiplex PCR; TCRdb has only the in-frame clones, and not every one. The data show about 64,000 clones, more than 75% seen once. The clonotype originates from a man over 45 with active COVID-19. The sequenced sample was peripheral blood. The chain is built from TRBV6-5 and TRBJ1-1, with D uncertain. Here the CDR3 DNA reads TGTGCCAGCAGTTACCGCACCGGAGGTGGGGACACTGAAGCTTTCTTT. Its protein product is CASSYRTGGGDTEAFF.